This T cell receptor (beta chain) stems from a study of CD8 T cells in Susac syndrome. Study-wide results and caveats: As the study acknowledged, the number of individuals in its TCR sequencing and HLA analysis was relatively small.

Reverse transcription of about 0.5 to 1 ug RNA used random hexamers. With immunoSEQ multiplex PCR, TCR beta CDR3 was amplified across 54 Vbeta and 13 Jbeta. TCRdb independently ran MiXCR on the immunoSEQ multiplex PCR reads; one entry per CDR3 protein. This table has under 95,000 distinct CDR3 sequences, around 94% appearing once. This CDR3 contains 16 residues. The germline V gene encodes CDR1 KGHSH and CDR2 LQKENI. Trimming cost V 0 bases and J 2 bases, with 12 bases left between them. Patients with Susac syndrome met the recently defined diagnostic criteria for definite or probable disease. This clonotype was found once. As yet, its antigen is unknown.

The chain joins TRBV18 to TRBJ2-3, with D perhaps TRBD2 (7 bases). The sample taken for sequencing was CD4+ T cells from PBMCs. The TCR was taken from a human donor with Susac syndrome. Written as DNA, the CDR3 is TGTGCCAGCTCACCACCCTCGGGGGGCCACACAGATACGCAGTATTTT. This encodes CASSPPSGGHTDTQYF.